These T cell receptor beta chains were read from a single sample in a study of shared clonotypes between healthy human individuals. Only in-frame clones appear in the TCRdb table, and some are missing; sequencing was by immunoSEQ multiplex PCR. The data show approximately 2,000,000 clones, with 93% seen just once and approximately 1.6% held by the top ten. Sequenced material: naive CD8+ T cells from PBMCs. The receptor source for this set is a man aged 18 to 29 in good health. Some clones in this sample may be carry-over from other donors' samples. Each CDR3 is given with its conserved first and last residue. Fields, in order: J gene, clone size, D gene, V gene, CDR3 DNA, CDR3 protein. The D gene is left open where the match is weak. The listing skips clone size in some rows; elsewhere it reads once, few, many or a size class.

j_gene: TRBJ2-1; abundance: .; d_gene: .; v_gene: TRBV27; CDR3nt: TGTGCCAGCAGACAGACAAGGGGGAATTACAATGAGCAGTTCTTC; CDR3aa: CASRQTRGNYNEQFF
j_gene: TRBJ2-7; abundance: .; d_gene: .; v_gene: TRBV6-1; CDR3nt: TGTGCCAGCATACCAGGGAGAACCTACGAGCAGTACTTC; CDR3aa: CASIPGRTYEQYF
j_gene: TRBJ1-2; abundance: .; d_gene: .; v_gene: TRBV6-1; CDR3nt: TGTGCCAGCAGTGAGGCAGGGAGGTATGGCTACACCTTC; CDR3aa: CASSEAGRYGYTF
j_gene: TRBJ2-3; abundance: .; d_gene: .; v_gene: TRBV28; CDR3nt: TGTGCCAGCAGCCCTCCCTTGGGGGAGGCCCTCACAGATACGCAGTATTTT; CDR3aa: CASSPPLGEALTDTQYF
j_gene: TRBJ2-6; abundance: .; d_gene: .; v_gene: TRBV7-9; CDR3nt: TGTGCCAGCAGCTTAGCTGGGACACAAAGCACTGGGGCCAACGTCCTGACTTTC; CDR3aa: CASSLAGTQSTGANVLTF
j_gene: TRBJ1-2; abundance: .; d_gene: TRBD1; v_gene: TRBV28; CDR3nt: TGTGCCAGCAGTCGAATCGACAGGGTCCACTATGGCTACACCTTC; CDR3aa: CASSRIDRVHYGYTF
j_gene: TRBJ2-1; abundance: .; d_gene: .; v_gene: TRBV27; CDR3nt: TGTGCCAGCAGTTCTTTTTCCGAGGATGAGCAGTTCTTC; CDR3aa: CASSSFSEDEQFF
j_gene: TRBJ2-7; abundance: .; d_gene: .; v_gene: TRBV11-3; CDR3nt: TGTGCCAGCAGCTCGACCGGGACACTTAACTACGAGCAGTACTTC; CDR3aa: CASSSTGTLNYEQYF
j_gene: TRBJ1-5; abundance: .; d_gene: .; v_gene: TRBV6-5; CDR3nt: TGTGCCAGCAAGGAGGACGGATGGGGCAATCAGCCCCAGCATTTT; CDR3aa: CASKEDGWGNQPQHF
j_gene: TRBJ2-7; abundance: .; d_gene: TRBD2; v_gene: TRBV7-2; CDR3nt: TGTGCCAGCAGCTTAGTAGCGGGAGTTGACGAGCAGTACTTC; CDR3aa: CASSLVAGVDEQYF
j_gene: TRBJ2-1; abundance: .; d_gene: .; v_gene: TRBV6-6; CDR3nt: TGTGCCAGCAGTTACTCGCTGGTTGAGCAGTTCTTC; CDR3aa: CASSYSLVEQFF
j_gene: TRBJ2-1; abundance: .; d_gene: TRBD1; v_gene: TRBV28; CDR3nt: TGTGCCAGCAGGGTCACCGGGACAGGATCTAATGAGCAGTTCTTC; CDR3aa: CASRVTGTGSNEQFF
j_gene: TRBJ2-7; abundance: once; d_gene: .; v_gene: TRBV7-8; CDR3nt: TGTGCCAGCAGCTTAGGATGGGCAGGGAACCCCGAGCAGTACTTC; CDR3aa: CASSLGWAGNPEQYF
j_gene: TRBJ2-1; abundance: .; d_gene: .; v_gene: TRBV11-2; CDR3nt: TGTGCCAGCAGCGCCTCCCGAGAGGGCAATGAGCAGTTCTTC; CDR3aa: CASSASREGNEQFF
j_gene: TRBJ1-2; abundance: .; d_gene: .; v_gene: TRBV9; CDR3nt: TGTGCCAGCAGCGTAGGGCGGGGAGCTTTTGGCTACACCTTC; CDR3aa: CASSVGRGAFGYTF
j_gene: TRBJ2-7; abundance: once; d_gene: TRBD1; v_gene: TRBV30; CDR3nt: TGTGCTGCGGGACAGGGTCCTTTGGTGCAGTACTTC; CDR3aa: CAAGQGPLVQYF
j_gene: TRBJ2-3; abundance: .; d_gene: .; v_gene: TRBV9; CDR3nt: TGTGCCAGCAGCGTAGGGGACTCGGGGACAGATACGCAGTATTTT; CDR3aa: CASSVGDSGTDTQYF
j_gene: TRBJ2-6; abundance: .; d_gene: .; v_gene: TRBV28; CDR3nt: TGTGCCAGCAGTTTGGGGAACCTCCGACCCGGGGCCAACGTCCTGACTTTC; CDR3aa: CASSLGNLRPGANVLTF
j_gene: TRBJ2-1; abundance: .; d_gene: .; v_gene: TRBV19; CDR3nt: TGTGCCAGTAGTACTAGCAAGAGCTCCTACAATGAGCAGTTCTTC; CDR3aa: CASSTSKSSYNEQFF
j_gene: TRBJ2-7; abundance: .; d_gene: .; v_gene: TRBV28; CDR3nt: TGTGCCAGCAGTTTCTCCGGGACGCCACCCTACGAGCAGTACTTC; CDR3aa: CASSFSGTPPYEQYF
j_gene: TRBJ2-1; abundance: .; d_gene: .; v_gene: TRBV6-1; CDR3nt: TGTGCCAGCAGTGAGTGGTCAGGGTTATCACTATTTGCTCATGAGCAGTTCTTC; CDR3aa: CASSEWSGLSLFAHEQFF
j_gene: TRBJ2-3; abundance: .; d_gene: .; v_gene: TRBV12-5; CDR3nt: TGTGCTAGTGGTTCCACAGATACGCAGTATTTT; CDR3aa: CASGSTDTQYF
j_gene: TRBJ2-7; abundance: .; d_gene: .; v_gene: TRBV7-2; CDR3nt: TGTGCCAGCCTTCCGCGGACGAGACACGAGCAGTACTTC; CDR3aa: CASLPRTRHEQYF
j_gene: TRBJ2-3; abundance: .; d_gene: .; v_gene: TRBV28; CDR3nt: TGTGCCAGCATCGGGCCGTCTAGCACAGATACGCAGTATTTT; CDR3aa: CASIGPSSTDTQYF
j_gene: TRBJ2-7; abundance: .; d_gene: .; v_gene: TRBV5-1; CDR3nt: TGCGCCAGCAGCTTGGGGACAGCATCCGAGCAGTACTTC; CDR3aa: CASSLGTASEQYF
j_gene: TRBJ1-2; abundance: .; d_gene: .; v_gene: TRBV6-5; CDR3nt: TGTGCCAGCAGTTACTTTGGGAGCTATGGCTACACCTTC; CDR3aa: CASSYFGSYGYTF
j_gene: TRBJ1-1; abundance: .; d_gene: .; v_gene: TRBV28; CDR3nt: TGTGCCAGCAGTTTATGGATGGGGGAGGGGAACACTGAAGCTTTCTTT; CDR3aa: CASSLWMGEGNTEAFF
j_gene: TRBJ1-1; abundance: once; d_gene: .; v_gene: TRBV28; CDR3nt: TGTGCCAGCGGCATAGCCCGGACAAGCACCCGCGGGGCTGAAGCTTTCTTT; CDR3aa: CASGIARTSTRGAEAFF
j_gene: TRBJ2-7; abundance: .; d_gene: TRBD1; v_gene: TRBV5-6; CDR3nt: TGTGCCAGCAGCGTGGGGACAGGGGTAGTGGAGCAGTACTTC; CDR3aa: CASSVGTGVVEQYF
j_gene: TRBJ2-4; abundance: .; d_gene: .; v_gene: TRBV29-1; CDR3nt: TGCAGCGTTTCAGGGCCAGGAAGAAACATTCAGTACTTC; CDR3aa: CSVSGPGRNIQYF
j_gene: TRBJ1-2; abundance: .; d_gene: .; v_gene: TRBV9; CDR3nt: TGTGCCAGCAGCATGGGCAGGGTTATCTCCTTC; CDR3aa: CASSMGRVISF
j_gene: TRBJ1-1; abundance: .; d_gene: .; v_gene: TRBV29-1; CDR3nt: TGCAGCGTTGAAGGCAGGGGCCCTAAAGGCACTGAAGCTTTCTTT; CDR3aa: CSVEGRGPKGTEAFF
j_gene: TRBJ2-1; abundance: once; d_gene: TRBD2; v_gene: TRBV9; CDR3nt: TGTGCCAGCAGCCCCGATCGGGTGGTAGCGGGAGGGAGTGAGCAGTTCTTC; CDR3aa: CASSPDRVVAGGSEQFF
j_gene: TRBJ2-3; abundance: .; d_gene: .; v_gene: TRBV9; CDR3nt: TGTGCCAGCAGCGCCGAAGGCACTGTAGGGGCCCGCATCCCCGGGTATTTT; CDR3aa: CASSAEGTVGARIPGYF
j_gene: TRBJ2-7; abundance: .; d_gene: .; v_gene: TRBV10-3; CDR3nt: TGTGCCATCAGTGAAGGACGACTCTCCTACGAGCAGTACTTC; CDR3aa: CAISEGRLSYEQYF
j_gene: TRBJ2-5; abundance: .; d_gene: .; v_gene: TRBV4-2; CDR3nt: TGTGCCAGCAGCCAAGGGCGGCAACAAGAGACCCAGTACTTC; CDR3aa: CASSQGRQQETQYF
j_gene: TRBJ1-3; abundance: .; d_gene: .; v_gene: TRBV13; CDR3nt: TGTGCCAGCACAGGGACTGGAAACACCATATATTTT; CDR3aa: CASTGTGNTIYF
j_gene: TRBJ2-7; abundance: .; d_gene: .; v_gene: TRBV11-2; CDR3nt: TGTGCCAGCAGCTTTGGGGGGTCCTACGAGCAGTACTTC; CDR3aa: CASSFGGSYEQYF
j_gene: TRBJ2-7; abundance: .; d_gene: .; v_gene: TRBV6-1; CDR3nt: TGTGCCAGCAGTGAAGGGCTAGCTGATTCCTACGAGCAGTACTTC; CDR3aa: CASSEGLADSYEQYF
j_gene: TRBJ2-1; abundance: .; d_gene: TRBD2; v_gene: TRBV7-9; CDR3nt: TGTGCCAGCAGCTCCGGGACTATGAAGCCCTACAATGAGCAGTTCTTC; CDR3aa: CASSSGTMKPYNEQFF
j_gene: TRBJ2-1; abundance: .; d_gene: .; v_gene: TRBV6-1; CDR3nt: TGTGCCAGCAACTTGGGGGCAAATGAGCAGTTCTTC; CDR3aa: CASNLGANEQFF
j_gene: TRBJ2-4; abundance: .; d_gene: .; v_gene: TRBV5-6; CDR3nt: TGTGCCAGCAGCCACGGGGCAAAAAACATTCAGTACTTC; CDR3aa: CASSHGAKNIQYF
j_gene: TRBJ1-2; abundance: .; d_gene: TRBD1; v_gene: TRBV27; CDR3nt: TGTGCCAGCAGTTTAGGGGGACAGGGGGCTTTTGGCTACACCTTC; CDR3aa: CASSLGGQGAFGYTF
j_gene: TRBJ2-5; abundance: once; d_gene: TRBD1; v_gene: TRBV20-1; CDR3nt: TGCAGTCTGGGACAGGGTATGGGCCAGTACTTC; CDR3aa: CSLGQGMGQYF
j_gene: TRBJ2-2; abundance: .; d_gene: TRBD1; v_gene: TRBV29-1; CDR3nt: TGCAGCGTTGAAGTACCCGGGGACAGGTTATCATCCGGGGAGCTGTTTTTT; CDR3aa: CSVEVPGDRLSSGELFF
j_gene: TRBJ2-7; abundance: .; d_gene: TRBD2; v_gene: TRBV15; CDR3nt: TGTGCCACCAGCACGGGACTAGCGGCCTCCTACGAGCAGTACTTC; CDR3aa: CATSTGLAASYEQYF
j_gene: TRBJ2-1; abundance: .; d_gene: .; v_gene: TRBV28; CDR3nt: TGTGCCAGCAGTCCCCTCTCAGGGGAGATTGCATACAATGAGCAGTTCTTC; CDR3aa: CASSPLSGEIAYNEQFF
j_gene: TRBJ2-4; abundance: .; d_gene: .; v_gene: TRBV9; CDR3nt: TGTGCCAGCGGCTATCCCCCTGGGGGAGAGAGGACCAAAAACATTCAGTACTTC; CDR3aa: CASGYPPGGERTKNIQYF
j_gene: TRBJ1-1; abundance: .; d_gene: .; v_gene: TRBV28; CDR3nt: TGTGCCAGCAGTTTATACAGACAAAGGAACACTGAAGCTTTCTTT; CDR3aa: CASSLYRQRNTEAFF
j_gene: TRBJ2-5; abundance: once; d_gene: TRBD2; v_gene: TRBV5-5; CDR3nt: TGTGCCAGCAGCCCGGAAGTGAGACTAGCGGGAGTGGAGACCCAGTACTTC; CDR3aa: CASSPEVRLAGVETQYF
j_gene: TRBJ1-4; abundance: .; d_gene: .; v_gene: TRBV2; CDR3nt: TGTGCCACCTTTCCCTTGGCTAATGAAAAACTGTTTTTT; CDR3aa: CATFPLANEKLFF
j_gene: TRBJ1-5; abundance: .; d_gene: .; v_gene: TRBV7-6; CDR3nt: TGTGCCAGCAGCGATGACAGAAATCAGCCCCAGCATTTT; CDR3aa: CASSDDRNQPQHF
j_gene: TRBJ2-1; abundance: few; d_gene: TRBD2; v_gene: TRBV7-9; CDR3nt: TGTGCCAGCAGCTGGCTAGCGGGACTACACAATGAGCAGTTCTTC; CDR3aa: CASSWLAGLHNEQFF
j_gene: TRBJ1-2; abundance: .; d_gene: .; v_gene: TRBV4-3; CDR3nt: TGCGCCAGCAGCCTGGGCCTCTATGGCTACACCTTC; CDR3aa: CASSLGLYGYTF
j_gene: TRBJ1-1; abundance: .; d_gene: .; v_gene: TRBV6-6; CDR3nt: TGTGCCAGCAGTTACTTAGGGGCCACTGAAGCTTTCTTT; CDR3aa: CASSYLGATEAFF